This entry lists 10 T cell receptor beta chains sequenced from one sample in a study of early T cells in non-severe SARS-CoV-2 infection. MiXCR, run by TCRdb on the 5' RACE reads, gives a single entry per CDR3 protein. The sample holds approximately 68,000 distinct CDR3 sequences, roughly 9.1% seen once. The sequences come from whole blood, collected at baseline. The source of these receptors is an adult who was a healthcare worker with PCR-confirmed SARS-CoV-2 infection or an uninfected control (not recorded which).

Concerning this clonotype: Compared with germline, one end of the junction differs, possibly owing to a read error. The CDR3 is CVSSALRETNEKLFF. The CDR3 nucleotides are TGTGTCAGCAGTGCCCTTCGTGAGACTAATGAAAAACTGTTTTTT. J is TRBJ1-4 and V is TRBV2; no definite D call. The CDR3 runs 15 residues. From germline, CDR1 is SNHLY and CDR2 FYNNEI.

The CDR3 sequence is CASSPGRGAGNEQFF. The DNA of the CDR3 is TGTGCCAGCAGTCCAGGTCGTGGGGCGGGGAATGAGCAGTTCTTC. The chain couples TRBV12-3 or TRBV12-4 to TRBJ2-1; D perhaps matches TRBD2 (6 bases). Trimming took 5 bases from V and 7 from J, leaving 18 bases between them. The CDR3 covers 15 residues.

The V gene is TRBV5-6, the J gene TRBJ2-3; D is undetermined. CDR3 length: 13 amino acids. The germline V and J ends were trimmed by 4 bases and 4 bases, with 10 bases remaining between them. Per germline, CDR1 SGHDT and CDR2 YYEEEE. The CDR3 sequence is CASSPAPSDTQYF. CDR3 DNA: TGTGCCAGCAGCCCTGCCCCCTCAGATACGCAGTATTTT.

V gene TRBV30 combines with J gene TRBJ1-1; a weak D match, TRBD1 (6 bases). In germline, CDR1 is GTSNPN, CDR2 SVGIG (reference sequence). With 1 base removed from V and 1 base from J, the gap between germline ends came to 7 bases. There are 13 residues in the CDR3. The CDR3 DNA is TGTGCCTGGAGTGGGACAGAGAACACTGAAGCTTTCTTT. The encoded protein is CAWSGTENTEAFF.

A few counts support this clonotype. The chain employs TRBV5-4 and TRBJ2-5; D is perhaps TRBD1 or TRBD2 (5 bases each). Germline V gene sequence: CDR1 SGHNT, CDR2 YYREEE (reference sequence). V gave up 5 bases and J gave up 5 bases, with 19 bases separating them. The CDR3 extends over 15 amino acids. CDR3 residues: CASRNPGASEETQYF. The CDR3 region has the DNA TGTGCCAGCAGAAACCCCGGGGCTTCAGAGGAGACCCAGTACTTC.

The table lists this clonotype with a few counts. The chain carries TRBV5-1 and TRBJ2-3, with 12 bases aligning to TRBD2. V shed 5 bases, J shed 3 bases, and the junction held 7 bases outside the gene matches. Germline CDR1 reads SGHRS; CDR2 reads YFSETQ. The CDR3 contains 16 residues. CDR3 in amino acids: CASRYTSGGPTDTQYF. CDR3 nucleotides: TGCGCCAGCAGGTATACTAGCGGGGGGCCTACAGATACGCAGTATTTT.

The chain couples TRBV6-5 to TRBJ2-3, with D perhaps TRBD2 (6 bases). The CDR3 runs 14 residues. V was cut by 8 bases and J by 0 bases, with 12 bases left in between. Germline CDR1 reads MNHEY; CDR2 reads SVGAGI. The CDR3 here is CASRMEGSTDTQYF. The CDR3 DNA reads as TGTGCCAGCCGAATGGAGGGTAGCACAGATACGCAGTATTTT.

This clonotype has a handful of counts. The rearrangement links TRBV30 to TRBJ2-3; TRBD1 is a possible D gene (6 bases). V lost 5 bases to trimming and J lost 2 bases, with 8 bases between them. The CDR3 totals 12 residues. The germline CDR1 and CDR2 sequences are GTSNPN and SVGIG (reference sequence). The CDR3, as DNA: TGTGCCTGGGCAGGGGACACAGATACGCAGTATTTT. Its translation: CAWAGDTDTQYF.

This clonotype appeared many times. J is TRBJ2-2 and V is TRBV7-3, with D uncertain. Per germline, CDR1 SGHTA and CDR2 FQGTGA. Trimming cost V 2 bases and J 1 base, with 5 bases left between them. This CDR3 is 14 amino acids long. CDR3 nucleotides: TGTGCCAGCAGCTTACTTAGGAACACCGGGGAGCTGTTTTTT. It codes for CASSLLRNTGELFF.

This CDR3 is CASSSPWAPEKTYSGANVLTF. The CDR3 nucleotides read TGTGCCAGCAGTTCCCCGTGGGCTCCCGAAAAAACCTACTCTGGGGCCAACGTCCTGACTTTC. The chain carries TRBV2 and TRBJ2-6; D not certain. CDR1 and CDR2 from the germline V gene are SNHLY and FYNNEI. The V end was cut by 5 bases, the J end by 0 bases, with 26 bases between. The CDR3 length is 21 residues. The variable domain in full, completed from reference TRBV2 and TRBJ2-6, reads EPEVTQTPSHQVTQMGQEVILRCVPISNHLYFYWYRQILGQKVEFLVSFYNNEISEKSEIFDDQFSVERPDGSNFTLKIRSTKLEDSAMYFCASSSPWAPEKTYSGANVLTFGAGSRLTVL.